These 25 T cell receptor beta chains were all obtained from the same sample, sequenced in a study of PD-L1 blockade in urothelial cancer. Sequencing was performed with immunoSEQ multiplex PCR; in TCRdb, only in-frame clones are kept and a portion is missing. The sample has tens of thousands of clones, over 75% seen once. Here the sequenced sample was PBMCs, taken around atezolizumab (anti-PD-L1) treatment. These receptors came from a man aged 65 to 85 with urothelial cancer.

This chain links TRBV2 with TRBJ2-3; possibly TRBD2 for D (5 bases). V was pared by 3 bases and J by 0 bases, with 10 bases between. CDR1 and CDR2 (germline): SNHLY, FYNNEI. This CDR3 contains 15 residues. The CDR3 region has the DNA TGTGCCAGCAGTGATTCCGGGGAGAGCACAGATACGCAGTATTTT. Translated: CASSDSGESTDTQYF.

The chain uses TRBV11-2 and TRBJ2-3; D unresolved. Germline CDR1 is SGHAT and CDR2 is FQNNGV. The CDR3 consists of 14 residues. Trimming stripped 5 bases from V and 6 bases from J, with 15 bases between. The CDR3 spells CASSPVRRTDTQYF. The CDR3 DNA sequence: TGTGCCAGCAGCCCCGTCCGGAGAACGGATACGCAGTATTTT.

The chain has TRBV2 and TRBJ1-5; no clear D gene. The germline V gene has CDR1 SNHLY and CDR2 FYNNEI. This CDR3 comprises 13 residues. V gave up 3 bases and J gave up 3 bases, with 6 bases separating them. The CDR3, as DNA: TGTGCCAGCAGTGACGTCTCCAATCAGCCCCAGCATTTT. It yields the protein CASSDVSNQPQHF.

The chain employs TRBV18 and TRBJ2-3, with 8 bases aligning to TRBD2. V gave up 5 bases and J gave up 0 bases; unmatched junction bases: 4. CDR1 is KGHSH and CDR2 is LQKENI in the germline V gene. This CDR3 is 15 amino acids long. The DNA of the CDR3 is TGTGCCAGCTCATCGGGACTAGTAAGCACAGATACGCAGTATTTT. It codes for CASSSGLVSTDTQYF.

The chain couples TRBV7-2 to TRBJ2-1; D not resolved. This CDR3 has 15 residues. Germline V gives CDR1 SGHTA, CDR2 FQGNSA. V shed 5 bases and J shed 0 bases, with 11 bases lying between them. The CDR3 region has the DNA TGTGCCAGCAGCCCCGAGGCTGGCTCCTACAATGAGCAGTTCTTC. Its protein product is CASSPEAGSYNEQFF.

This sequence joins TRBV15 and TRBJ2-2, with a weak D call TRBD1 (5 bases). Germline V gene sequence: CDR1 LNHNV, CDR2 YYDKDF (reference sequence). The ends were cut back, 1 base at V and 5 bases at J, with 11 bases in the middle. The CDR3 spans 15 residues. The CDR3 sequence: CATSRAHKGTGELFF. The CDR3 region has the DNA TGTGCCACCAGCAGAGCGCACAAGGGGACCGGGGAGCTGTTTTTT.

J is TRBJ2-1 and V is TRBV28; 16 nucleotides align to TRBD2. The ends lost 6 bases at V and 7 bases at J; junction bases unmatched: 6. This CDR3 has 16 amino acids. Per germline, CDR1 MDHEN and CDR2 SYDVKM. CDR3 sequence reads: CASSSPGLAGGNEQFF. The CDR3 nucleotides read TGTGCCAGCAGCTCCCCGGGACTAGCGGGAGGGAATGAGCAGTTCTTC.

This sequence joins TRBV5-1 and TRBJ2-5, with D tentatively TRBD2 (6 bases). V lost 3 bases to trimming and J lost 3 bases, with 12 bases between them. The CDR3 totals 14 residues. CDR1 and CDR2 (germline): SGHRS, YFSETQ. The CDR3 loop reads CASSSGLGEETQYF. The CDR3 DNA reads TGCGCCAGCAGCTCGGGACTGGGGGAAGAGACCCAGTACTTC.

V is TRBV18 and J is TRBJ1-3; D is perhaps TRBD1 (6 bases). With 5 bases removed from V and 2 bases from J, the gap between germline ends came to 13 bases. CDR3 length: 15 amino acids. Germline V gene sequence: CDR1 KGHSH, CDR2 LQKENI. CDR3 sequence reads: CASSWQGLAGNTIYF. For the CDR3, the DNA is TGTGCCAGCTCATGGCAGGGGTTGGCTGGAAACACCATATATTTT.

The chain carries TRBV18 and TRBJ2-3, with D perhaps TRBD2 (5 bases). CDR1 is KGHSH, CDR2 LQKENI, per germline. The V gene lost 3 bases and the J gene lost 5 bases, with 9 bases spanning the gap. The CDR3 is 13 amino acids. The CDR3 sequence: CASSPIAGDTQYF. The CDR3 region has the DNA TGTGCCAGCTCACCGATCGCGGGAGATACGCAGTATTTT.

This clone has a single count. The chain is built from TRBV2 and TRBJ2-1, with 10 bases fitting TRBD1. Germline-derived CDR1 and CDR2 are SNHLY and FYNNEI. This CDR3 is 17 amino acids long. The junction had 11 bases not matched to a gene; V was cut back by 8 bases and J by 1 base. CDR3 sequence reads: CASATVPGQGSYNEQFF. As DNA, the CDR3 is TGTGCCAGCGCTACTGTTCCGGGACAGGGGTCCTACAATGAGCAGTTCTTC.

The J gene is TRBJ2-7, the V gene TRBV30, with 16 bases aligning to TRBD2. This CDR3 is 17 amino acids long. The germline V gene has CDR1 GTSNPN and CDR2 SVGIG (reference sequence). V shed 5 bases and J 1 base; nucleotides not matched to a gene: 8. CDR3 sequence reads: CAWRGGTSGRASYEQYF. The CDR3, as DNA: TGTGCCTGGCGAGGCGGGACTAGCGGGAGGGCTTCCTACGAGCAGTACTTC. The full variable domain, in which reference TRBV30 and TRBJ2-7 provide the parts outside the CDR3, is SQTIHQWPATLVQPVGSPLSLECTVEGTSNPNLYWYRQAAGRGLQLLFYSVGIGQISSEVPQNLSASRPQDRQFILSSKKLLLSDSGFYLCAWRGGTSGRASYEQYFGPGTRLTVT.

V gene TRBV5-6 combines with J gene TRBJ2-7; 8 nucleotides line up with TRBD2. This CDR3 spans 15 amino acids. The germline gives CDR1 SGHDT, CDR2 YYEEEE. With V trimmed by 4 bases and J by 4 bases, 10 bases remained unmatched. The CDR3 is CASSQTAGDRYEQYF. For the CDR3, the DNA is TGTGCCAGCAGCCAAACAGCGGGAGATCGGTACGAGCAGTACTTC.

This chain uses TRBV11-2 with TRBJ2-6; TRBD1 matches 7 bases. V lost 6 bases, J lost 1 base, and 9 bases stayed unmatched. Germline V gene lookup returns CDR1 SGHAT and CDR2 FQNNGV. The CDR3 length is 17 residues. The DNA of the CDR3 is TGTGCCAGCAGTCTTACAGGGGCTCGGTCTGGGGCCAACGTCCTGACTTTC. Translating it yields CASSLTGARSGANVLTF.

CDR3 nucleotide sequence: TGCAGCGCTGGGACTAGCGGAGCCTACGAGCAGTACTTC. Translation: CSAGTSGAYEQYF. V gene TRBV29-1 combines with J gene TRBJ2-7; 11 bases agree with TRBD2. Trimming at V came to 7 bases and at J to 2 bases, leaving 4 bases not matched to a gene. The CDR3 is made up of 13 amino acids. Germline-derived CDR1 and CDR2 are SQVTM and ANQGSEA.

The chain recombines TRBV4-1 with TRBJ2-5, with a weak D call TRBD2 (6 bases). The CDR3 runs to 14 residues. CDR1 is MGHRA, CDR2 YSYEKL, per germline. V was trimmed by 5 bases and J by 6 bases, leaving 16 bases between them. The CDR3 loop is CASSILEGTKTQYF. The CDR3 nucleotides are TGCGCCAGCAGCATCCTGGAGGGTACGAAGACCCAGTACTTC.

The CDR3 protein is CASSRDRGGGYTF. The CDR3 DNA reads as TGTGCCAGCAGTCGGGACAGGGGAGGCGGCTACACCTTC. The chain has TRBV27 and TRBJ1-2, with 10 bases that match TRBD1. CDR3 length equals 13 residues. J was trimmed by 8 bases and V by 5 bases; bases with no gene match: 5. CDR1 and CDR2 (germline): MNHEY, SMNVEV (reference sequence).

V and J are TRBV5-6 and TRBJ2-1; 14 bases are a match to TRBD2. There are 16 residues in the CDR3. The germline gives CDR1 SGHDT, CDR2 YYEEEE. Trimming cost V 1 base and J 9 bases; bases outside gene matches: 6. The CDR3 loop is CASSLTGLAGVGEQFF. The CDR3 coding sequence is TGTGCCAGCAGCTTGACGGGACTAGCGGGAGTTGGTGAGCAGTTCTTC.

Only a few counts were recorded for this clone. This chain connects TRBV28 to TRBJ2-1; 8 positions agree with TRBD1. The V segment lost 5 bases and the J segment 6 bases; nucleotides outside the gene matches: 6. The CDR3 is 14 residues long. Germline V gene lookup returns CDR1 MDHEN and CDR2 SYDVKM. Here the CDR3 reads CASSTGTGLNEQFF. The CDR3 nucleotides read TGTGCCAGCAGTACCGGGACAGGACTCAATGAGCAGTTCTTC.

The V gene is TRBV7-2, the J gene TRBJ1-1; TRBD1 might be the D (6 bases). The CDR3 extends over 14 amino acids. The germline gives CDR1 SGHTA, CDR2 FQGNSA. Trimming took 3 bases from V and 1 from J, leaving 9 bases between them. The DNA of the CDR3 is TGTGCCAGCAGCTTCCAGGGGAGGAACACTGAAGCTTTCTTT. Protein product: CASSFQGRNTEAFF.

The chain combines TRBV5-4 with TRBJ2-5; TRBD1 agrees at 8 bases. After removal of 4 bases from V and 2 bases from J, the junction contained 7 bases not matched to a gene. CDR3 length: 15 amino acids. In germline, CDR1 is SGHNT, CDR2 YYREEE (reference sequence). The CDR3 DNA reads as TGTGCCAGCAGCCCGGGGACAGGCTATCAAGAGACCCAGTACTTC. Translated, it gives CASSPGTGYQETQYF.

This chain connects TRBV10-2 to TRBJ1-2; TRBD1 is a possible D gene (6 bases). CDR3 length: 12 residues. V dropped 7 bases and J dropped 4 bases, with 10 bases sitting between them. The germline V gene encodes CDR1 WSHSY and CDR2 SAAADI. CDR3 sequence reads: CASMTDSYGYTF. The CDR3 coding sequence is TGCGCCAGCATGACGGACAGCTATGGCTACACCTTC.

The rearrangement links TRBV5-1 to TRBJ1-2, with D hard to call. CDR1 SGHRS and CDR2 YFSETQ come from the germline V gene. V lost 4 bases and J 6 bases, leaving 19 bases between the germline ends. The CDR3 runs 15 residues. The CDR3 reads CASSLLPLRTDGYTF. The CDR3 DNA is TGCGCCAGCAGCCTGCTACCACTCCGAACCGATGGCTACACCTTC.

The chain combines TRBV5-1 with TRBJ2-2; TRBD2 might be the D (6 bases). The CDR3 covers 15 residues. The V end lost 2 bases, the J end lost 6 bases, and 14 bases lay between the germline ends. Germline values: CDR1 SGHRS, CDR2 YFSETQ. The CDR3 protein is CASSLGTQGAGELFF. The DNA of the CDR3 is TGCGCCAGCAGCTTAGGGACTCAAGGAGCCGGGGAGCTGTTTTTT.

This chain connects TRBV29-1 to TRBJ1-2, with 9 bases aligning to TRBD1. The germline V gene encodes CDR1 SQVTM and CDR2 ANQGSEA. J was trimmed by 4 bases and V by 4 bases; bases with no gene match: 4. The CDR3 contains 13 residues. CDR3 region: CSVGTGASYGYTF. The DNA of the CDR3 is TGCAGCGTTGGGACAGGGGCGTCCTATGGCTACACCTTC.